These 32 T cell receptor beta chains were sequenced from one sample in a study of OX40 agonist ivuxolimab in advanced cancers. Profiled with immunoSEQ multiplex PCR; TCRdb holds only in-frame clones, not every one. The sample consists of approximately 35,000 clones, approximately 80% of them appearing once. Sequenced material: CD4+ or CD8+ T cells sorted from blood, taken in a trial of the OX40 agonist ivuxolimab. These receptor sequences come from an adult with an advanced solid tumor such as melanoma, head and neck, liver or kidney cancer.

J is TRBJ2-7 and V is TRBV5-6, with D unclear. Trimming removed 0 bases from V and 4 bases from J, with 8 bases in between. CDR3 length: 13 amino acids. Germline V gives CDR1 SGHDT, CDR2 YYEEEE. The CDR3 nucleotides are TGTGCCAGCAGCTTGGGAGCTGCGTACGAGCAGTACTTC. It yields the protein CASSLGAAYEQYF.

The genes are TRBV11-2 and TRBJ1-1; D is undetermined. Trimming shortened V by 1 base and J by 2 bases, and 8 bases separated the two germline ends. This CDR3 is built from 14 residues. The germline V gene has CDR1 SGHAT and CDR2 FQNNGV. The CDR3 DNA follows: TGTGCCAGCAGCTTAGGGGGAAGCAACACTGAAGCTTTCTTT. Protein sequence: CASSLGGSNTEAFF.

CDR3 residues: CASGLGTSSGGAQYF. DNA for the CDR3: TGTGCTAGTGGTTTGGGGACTAGCTCAGGGGGGGCCCAGTACTTC. The rearrangement links TRBV12-5 to TRBJ2-5, with D possibly being TRBD2 (8 bases). V shed 1 base and J shed 9 bases, with 18 bases lying between them. Germline CDR1 LGHNT, CDR2 FRNRAP. CDR3 length: 15 residues.

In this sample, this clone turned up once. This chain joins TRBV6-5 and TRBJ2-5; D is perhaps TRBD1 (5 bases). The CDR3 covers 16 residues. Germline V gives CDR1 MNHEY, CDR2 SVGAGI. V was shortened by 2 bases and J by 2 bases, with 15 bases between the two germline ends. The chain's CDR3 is CASSYVRQPMQETQYF. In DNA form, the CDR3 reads TGTGCCAGCAGTTACGTGAGACAGCCGATGCAAGAGACCCAGTACTTC.

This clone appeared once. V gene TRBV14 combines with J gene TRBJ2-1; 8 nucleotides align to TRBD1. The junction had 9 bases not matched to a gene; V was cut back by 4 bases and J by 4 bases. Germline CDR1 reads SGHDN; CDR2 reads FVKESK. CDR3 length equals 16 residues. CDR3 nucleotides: TGTGCCAGCAGCCCGAGGACAGGGAAGGTATACAATGAGCAGTTCTTC. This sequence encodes CASSPRTGKVYNEQFF.

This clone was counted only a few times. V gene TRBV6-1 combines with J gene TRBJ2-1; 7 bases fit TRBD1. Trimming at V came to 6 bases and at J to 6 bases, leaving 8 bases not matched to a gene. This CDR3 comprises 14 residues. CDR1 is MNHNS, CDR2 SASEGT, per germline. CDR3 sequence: CASRAGGVGNEQFF. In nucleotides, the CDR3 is TGTGCCAGCAGGGCAGGGGGAGTGGGCAATGAGCAGTTCTTC.

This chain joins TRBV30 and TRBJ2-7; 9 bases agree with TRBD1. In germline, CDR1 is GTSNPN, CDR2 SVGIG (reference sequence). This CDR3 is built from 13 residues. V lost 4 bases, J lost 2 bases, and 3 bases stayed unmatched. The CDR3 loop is CAWKTGGPYEQYF. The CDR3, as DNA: TGTGCCTGGAAGACAGGGGGGCCCTACGAGCAGTACTTC.

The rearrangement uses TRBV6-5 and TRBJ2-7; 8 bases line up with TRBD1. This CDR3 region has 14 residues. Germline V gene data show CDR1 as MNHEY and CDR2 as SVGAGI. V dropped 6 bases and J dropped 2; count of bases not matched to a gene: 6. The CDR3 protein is CASSWGTGAYEQYF. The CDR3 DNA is TGTGCCAGCAGCTGGGGGACAGGTGCCTACGAGCAGTACTTC.

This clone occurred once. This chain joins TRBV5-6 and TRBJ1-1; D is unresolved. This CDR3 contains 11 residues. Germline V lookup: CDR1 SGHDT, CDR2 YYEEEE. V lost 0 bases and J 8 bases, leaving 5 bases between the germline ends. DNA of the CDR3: TGTGCCAGCAGCTTGGGTTCAGAAGCTTTCTTT. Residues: CASSLGSEAFF.

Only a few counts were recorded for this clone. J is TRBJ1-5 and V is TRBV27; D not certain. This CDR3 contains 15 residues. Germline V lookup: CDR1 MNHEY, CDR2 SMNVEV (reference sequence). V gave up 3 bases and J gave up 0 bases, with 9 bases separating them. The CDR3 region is CASSFGRFSNQPQHF. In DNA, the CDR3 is TGTGCCAGCAGTTTCGGACGGTTTAGCAATCAGCCCCAGCATTTT.

In DNA, the CDR3 is TGTGCCAGCAGTGACTCGAGCGGGGGGGTGCAAGATACGCAGTATTTT. Amino acid sequence: CASSDSSGGVQDTQYF. This chain joins TRBV6-4 and TRBJ2-3; TRBD2 agrees at 10 bases. The germline V gene encodes CDR1 MRHNA and CDR2 SNTAGT. The CDR3 covers 16 residues. With 0 bases clipped from V and 5 bases from J, the junction kept 5 bases outside the gene matches.

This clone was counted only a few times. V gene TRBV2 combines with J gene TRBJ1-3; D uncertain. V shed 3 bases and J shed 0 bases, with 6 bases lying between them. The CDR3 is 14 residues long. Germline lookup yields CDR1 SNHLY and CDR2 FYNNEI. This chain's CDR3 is CASSDEVSGNTIYF. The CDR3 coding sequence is TGTGCCAGCAGTGATGAAGTCTCTGGAAACACCATATATTTT.

The DNA of the CDR3 is TGTGCCAGCAGTCCCGGGACGGAGTATAGCAATCAGCCCCAGCATTTT. Translation: CASSPGTEYSNQPQHF. V and J are TRBV28 and TRBJ1-5, with a weak D call TRBD1 (5 bases). From germline, CDR1 is MDHEN and CDR2 SYDVKM. The germline V and J ends were trimmed by 5 bases and 0 bases, with 14 bases remaining between them. The CDR3 runs to 16 residues.

For the CDR3, the DNA is TGCGCCAGCAGCCCGGACAGCTTTAATGAAAAACTGTTTTTT. It codes for CASSPDSFNEKLFF. J is TRBJ1-4 and V is TRBV5-1; TRBD1 might be the D (6 bases). Per germline, CDR1 SGHRS and CDR2 YFSETQ. The V end lost 4 bases, the J end lost 4 bases, and 11 bases lay between the germline ends. CDR3 length: 14 amino acids. Full variable domain (outside the CDR3, taken from reference TRBV5-1 and TRBJ1-4): KAGVTQTPRYLIKTRGQQVTLSCSPISGHRSVSWYQQTPGQGLQFLFEYFSETQRNKGNFPGRFSGRQFSNSRSEMNVSTLELGDSALYLCASSPDSFNEKLFFGSGTQLSVL.

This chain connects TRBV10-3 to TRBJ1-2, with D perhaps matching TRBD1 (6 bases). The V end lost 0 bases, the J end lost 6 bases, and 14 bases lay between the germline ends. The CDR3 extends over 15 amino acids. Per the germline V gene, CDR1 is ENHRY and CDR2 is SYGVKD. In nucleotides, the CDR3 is TGTGCCATCAGTGAGTCTAACGGGGGGGCGAATGGCTACACCTTC. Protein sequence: CAISESNGGANGYTF.

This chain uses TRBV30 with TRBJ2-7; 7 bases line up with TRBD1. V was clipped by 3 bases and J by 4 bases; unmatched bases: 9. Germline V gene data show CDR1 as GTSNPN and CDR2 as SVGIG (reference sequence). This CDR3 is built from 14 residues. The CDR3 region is CAWRSPGQRYEQYF. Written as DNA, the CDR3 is TGTGCCTGGAGGTCCCCGGGACAGAGATACGAGCAGTACTTC.

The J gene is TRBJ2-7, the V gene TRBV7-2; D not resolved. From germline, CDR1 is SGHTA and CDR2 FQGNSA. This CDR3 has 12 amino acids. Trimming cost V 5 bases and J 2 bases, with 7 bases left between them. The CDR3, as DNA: TGTGCCAGCAGCCCCCCTACCTACGAGCAGTACTTC. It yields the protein CASSPPTYEQYF.

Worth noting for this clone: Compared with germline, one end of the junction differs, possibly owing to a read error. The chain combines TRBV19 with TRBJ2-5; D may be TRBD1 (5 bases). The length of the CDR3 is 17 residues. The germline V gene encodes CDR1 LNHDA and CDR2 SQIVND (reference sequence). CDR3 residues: CAGSPERRGGVGETQYF. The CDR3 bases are TGTGCCGGTAGTCCAGAGCGAAGGGGTGGGGTTGGAGAGACCCAGTACTTC.

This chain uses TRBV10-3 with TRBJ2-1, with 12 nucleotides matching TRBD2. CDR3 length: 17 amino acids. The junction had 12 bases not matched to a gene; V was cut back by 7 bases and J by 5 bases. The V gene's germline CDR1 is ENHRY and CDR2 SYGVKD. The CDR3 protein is CAIMRASGGVAHNEQFF. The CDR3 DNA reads TGTGCCATCATGAGGGCTAGCGGGGGGGTGGCACACAATGAGCAGTTCTTC.

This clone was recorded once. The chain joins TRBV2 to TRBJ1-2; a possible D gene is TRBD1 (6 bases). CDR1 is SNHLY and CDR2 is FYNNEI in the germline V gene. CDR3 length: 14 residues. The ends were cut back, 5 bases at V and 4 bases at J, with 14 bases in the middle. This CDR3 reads CASSLTDSLYGYTF. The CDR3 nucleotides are TGTGCCAGCAGTCTAACGGACAGCCTCTATGGCTACACCTTC.

CDR3 sequence reads: CASSLESGSNYGYTF. In DNA, the CDR3 is TGCGCCAGCAGCTTGGAGTCCGGTTCTAACTATGGCTACACCTTC. V is TRBV5-1 and J is TRBJ1-2, with D uncertain. Trimming left V 0 bases short and J 0 bases short, with 9 bases between. CDR1 is SGHRS and CDR2 is YFSETQ in the germline V gene. This CDR3 is 15 amino acids long.

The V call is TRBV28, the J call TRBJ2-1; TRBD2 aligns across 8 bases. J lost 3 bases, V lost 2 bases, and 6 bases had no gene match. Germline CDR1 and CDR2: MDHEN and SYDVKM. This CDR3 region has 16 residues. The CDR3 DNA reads TGTGCCAGCAGTTTACATGGCGGGGGGTACTACAATGAGCAGTTCTTC. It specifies CASSLHGGGYYNEQFF.

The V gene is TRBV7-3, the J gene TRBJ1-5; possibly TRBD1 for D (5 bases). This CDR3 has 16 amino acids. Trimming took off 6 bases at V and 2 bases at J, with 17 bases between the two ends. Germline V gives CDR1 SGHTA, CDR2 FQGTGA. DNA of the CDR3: TGTGCCAGCAGTTCTAACCCTAGGGGCGGCAATCAGCCCCAGCATTTT. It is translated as CASSSNPRGGNQPQHF.

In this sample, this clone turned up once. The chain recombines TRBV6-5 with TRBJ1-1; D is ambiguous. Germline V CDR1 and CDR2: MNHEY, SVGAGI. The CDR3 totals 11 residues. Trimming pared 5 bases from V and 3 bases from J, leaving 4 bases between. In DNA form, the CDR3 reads TGTGCCAGCAGTGGGCACACTGAAGCTTTCTTT. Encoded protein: CASSGHTEAFF.

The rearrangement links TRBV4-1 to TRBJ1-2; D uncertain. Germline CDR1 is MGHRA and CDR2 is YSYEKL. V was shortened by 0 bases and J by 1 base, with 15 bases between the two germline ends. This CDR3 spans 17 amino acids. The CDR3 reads CASSQDRREAGNYGYTF. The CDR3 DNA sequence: TGCGCCAGCAGCCAAGATCGGAGGGAGGCGGGTAACTATGGCTACACCTTC.

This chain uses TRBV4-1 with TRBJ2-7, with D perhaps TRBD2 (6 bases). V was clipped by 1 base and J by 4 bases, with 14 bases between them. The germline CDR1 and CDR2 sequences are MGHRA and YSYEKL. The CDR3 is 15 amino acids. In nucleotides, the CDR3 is TGCGCCAGCAGCCAAGGCGGGACGTCCGGTTACGAGCAGTACTTC. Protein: CASSQGGTSGYEQYF.

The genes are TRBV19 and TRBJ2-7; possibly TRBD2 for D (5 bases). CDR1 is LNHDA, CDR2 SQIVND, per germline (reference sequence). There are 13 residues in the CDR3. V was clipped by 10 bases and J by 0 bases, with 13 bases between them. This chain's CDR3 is CATSSQTSYEQYF. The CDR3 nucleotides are TGTGCCACCTCTAGCCAAACCTCCTACGAGCAGTACTTC.

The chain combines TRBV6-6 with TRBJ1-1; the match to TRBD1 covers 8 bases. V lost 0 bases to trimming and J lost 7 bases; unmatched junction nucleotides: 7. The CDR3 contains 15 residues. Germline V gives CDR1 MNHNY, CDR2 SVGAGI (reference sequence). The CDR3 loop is CASSYSITGGIEAFF. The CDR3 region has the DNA TGTGCCAGCAGTTACTCGATTACAGGGGGTATTGAAGCTTTCTTT.

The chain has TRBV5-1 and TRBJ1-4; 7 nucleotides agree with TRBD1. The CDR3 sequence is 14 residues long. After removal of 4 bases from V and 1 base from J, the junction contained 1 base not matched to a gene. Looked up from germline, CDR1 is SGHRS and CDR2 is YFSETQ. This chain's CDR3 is CASSPGGTNEKLFF. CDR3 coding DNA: TGCGCCAGCAGCCCAGGGGGAACTAATGAAAAACTGTTTTTT.

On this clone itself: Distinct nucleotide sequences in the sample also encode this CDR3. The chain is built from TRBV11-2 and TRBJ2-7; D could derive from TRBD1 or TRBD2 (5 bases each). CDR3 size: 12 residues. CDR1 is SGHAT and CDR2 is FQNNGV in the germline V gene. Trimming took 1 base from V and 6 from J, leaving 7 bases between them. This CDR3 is CASSLGGVEQYF. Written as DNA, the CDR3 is TGTGCCAGCAGCTTAGGAGGGGTCGAGCAGTACTTC. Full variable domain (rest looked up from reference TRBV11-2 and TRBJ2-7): EAGVAQSPRYKIIEKRQSVAFWCNPISGHATLYWYQQILGQGPKLLIQFQNNGVVDDSQLPKDRFSAERLKGVDSTLKIQPAKLEDSAVYLCASSLGGVEQYFGPGTRLTVT.

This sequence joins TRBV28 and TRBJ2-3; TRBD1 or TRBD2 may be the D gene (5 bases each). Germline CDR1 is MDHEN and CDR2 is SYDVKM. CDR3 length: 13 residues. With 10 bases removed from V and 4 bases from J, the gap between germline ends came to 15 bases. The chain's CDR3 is CATGTRDPDTQYF. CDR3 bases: TGTGCCACCGGGACCAGAGATCCAGATACGCAGTATTTT.

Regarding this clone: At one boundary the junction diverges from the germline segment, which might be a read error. In DNA form, the CDR3 reads TGTGCCAGCAATTTAGATGGAGGGCCGTGGGAGACCCAGTACTTC. It specifies CASNLDGGPWETQYF. J is TRBJ2-5 and V is TRBV27; tentatively, D is TRBD2 (6 bases). The CDR3 contains 15 residues. Germline V lookup: CDR1 MNHEY, CDR2 SMNVEV (reference sequence).